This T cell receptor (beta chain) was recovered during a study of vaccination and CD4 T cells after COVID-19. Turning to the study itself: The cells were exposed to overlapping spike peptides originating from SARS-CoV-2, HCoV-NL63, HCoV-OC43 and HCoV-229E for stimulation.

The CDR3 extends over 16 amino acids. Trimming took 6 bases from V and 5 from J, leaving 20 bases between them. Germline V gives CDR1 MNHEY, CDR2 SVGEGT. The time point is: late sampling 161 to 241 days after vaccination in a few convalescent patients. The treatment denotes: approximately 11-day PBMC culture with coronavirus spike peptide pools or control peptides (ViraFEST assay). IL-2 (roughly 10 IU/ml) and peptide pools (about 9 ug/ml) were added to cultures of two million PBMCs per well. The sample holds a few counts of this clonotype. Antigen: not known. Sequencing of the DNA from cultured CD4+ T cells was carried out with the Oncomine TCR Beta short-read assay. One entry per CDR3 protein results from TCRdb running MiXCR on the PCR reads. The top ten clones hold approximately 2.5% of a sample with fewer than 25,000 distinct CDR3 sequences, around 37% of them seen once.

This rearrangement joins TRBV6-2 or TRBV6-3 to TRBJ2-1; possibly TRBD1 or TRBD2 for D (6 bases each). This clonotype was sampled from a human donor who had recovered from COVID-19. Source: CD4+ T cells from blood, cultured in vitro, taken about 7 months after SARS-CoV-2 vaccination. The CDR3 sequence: CASSPGGAQGNNEQFF. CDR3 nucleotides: TGTGCCAGCAGCCCTGGAGGGGCGCAGGGGAACAATGAGCAGTTCTTC.